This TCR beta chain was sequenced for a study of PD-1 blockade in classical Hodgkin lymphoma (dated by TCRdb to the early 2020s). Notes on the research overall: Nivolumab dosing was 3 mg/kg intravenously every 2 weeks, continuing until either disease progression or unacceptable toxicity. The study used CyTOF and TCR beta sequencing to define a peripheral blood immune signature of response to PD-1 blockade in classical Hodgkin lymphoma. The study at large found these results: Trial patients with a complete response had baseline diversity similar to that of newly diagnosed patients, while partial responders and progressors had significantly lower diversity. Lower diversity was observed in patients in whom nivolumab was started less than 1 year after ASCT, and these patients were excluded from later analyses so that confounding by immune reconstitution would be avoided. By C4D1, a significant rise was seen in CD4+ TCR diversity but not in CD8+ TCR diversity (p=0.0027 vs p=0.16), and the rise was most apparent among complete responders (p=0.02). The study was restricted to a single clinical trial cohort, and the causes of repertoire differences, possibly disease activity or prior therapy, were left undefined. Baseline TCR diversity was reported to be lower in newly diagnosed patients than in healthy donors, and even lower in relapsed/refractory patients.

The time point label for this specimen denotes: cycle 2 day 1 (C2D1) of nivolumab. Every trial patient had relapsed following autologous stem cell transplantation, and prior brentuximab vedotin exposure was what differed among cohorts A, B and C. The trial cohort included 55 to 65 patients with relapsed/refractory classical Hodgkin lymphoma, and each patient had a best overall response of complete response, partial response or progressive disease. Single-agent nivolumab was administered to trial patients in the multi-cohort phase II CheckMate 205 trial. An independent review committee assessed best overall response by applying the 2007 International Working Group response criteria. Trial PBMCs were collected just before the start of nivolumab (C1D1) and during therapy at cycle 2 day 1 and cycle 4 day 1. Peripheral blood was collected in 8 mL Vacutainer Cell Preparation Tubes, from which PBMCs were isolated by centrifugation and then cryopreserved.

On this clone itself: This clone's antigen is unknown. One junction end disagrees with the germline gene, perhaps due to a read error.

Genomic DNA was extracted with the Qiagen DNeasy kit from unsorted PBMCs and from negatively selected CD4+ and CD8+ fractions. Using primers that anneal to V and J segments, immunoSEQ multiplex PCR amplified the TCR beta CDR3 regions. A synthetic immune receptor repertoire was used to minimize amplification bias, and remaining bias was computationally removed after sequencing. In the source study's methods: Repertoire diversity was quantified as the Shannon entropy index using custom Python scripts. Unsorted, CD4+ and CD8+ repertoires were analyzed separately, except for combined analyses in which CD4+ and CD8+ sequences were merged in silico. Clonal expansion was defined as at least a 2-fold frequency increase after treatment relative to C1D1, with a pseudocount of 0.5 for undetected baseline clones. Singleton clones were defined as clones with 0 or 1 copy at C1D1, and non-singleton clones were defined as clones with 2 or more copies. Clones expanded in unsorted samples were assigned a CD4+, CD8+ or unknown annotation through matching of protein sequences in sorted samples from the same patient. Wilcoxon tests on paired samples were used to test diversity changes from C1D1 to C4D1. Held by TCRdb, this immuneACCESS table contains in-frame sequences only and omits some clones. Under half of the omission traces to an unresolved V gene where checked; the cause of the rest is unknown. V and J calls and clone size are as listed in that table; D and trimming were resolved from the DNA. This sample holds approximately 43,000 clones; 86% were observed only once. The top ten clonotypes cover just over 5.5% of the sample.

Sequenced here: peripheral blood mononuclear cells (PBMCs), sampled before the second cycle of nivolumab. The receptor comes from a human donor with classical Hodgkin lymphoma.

The CDR3 sequence is CASSRAGTGELFF. The DNA reads TGTGCTAGCAGCCGGGCAGGCACCGGGGAGCTGTTTTTT. Recombination joined TRBV7-7 with TRBJ2-2; the D gene identity is not certain. Its CDR3 holds 13 amino acids, cysteine through phenylalanine. Kept here is only the CDR3 DNA, which spans 39 bases and is read in frame from base 1. The germline V gene (reference sequence) sets CDR1 to SSHAT and CDR2 to FNYEAQ. The CDR3, completed at both ends by the reference TRBV7-7 and TRBJ2-2 genes, gives the full variable domain GAGVSQSPRYKVTKRGQDVTLRCDPISSHATLYWYQQALGQGPEFLTYFNYEAQPDKSGLPSDRFSAERPEGSISTLTIQRTEQRDSAMYRCASSRAGTGELFFGEGSRLTVL.